This TCR beta chain emerged from a study of cytomegalovirus exposure and HLA in healthy donors. Study information: Early release data held 85 million or so unique TCRs from HLA-typed donors.

General study points: Among donors in an Asian-associated ancestry cluster, a later analysis reportedly found fewer N-insertions than the roughly 700-donor mean. Whilst most TCR sequences proved rare, a subset of public TCRs occurred across many donors. HLA allele associations emerged for about 16,000 TCR beta sequences in a later analysis, at 0.05 false discovery rate.

The CDR3 is 12 residues long. The germline gives CDR1 SNHLY, CDR2 FYNNEI. With 4 bases removed from V and 4 bases from J, the gap between germline ends came to 8 bases. This clone was detected a few times. Its target is not known. Distinct nucleotide sequences in the sample also encode this CDR3. PCR amplification relied on 60 Vbeta primers (plus 13 Jbeta primers). Produced via immunoSEQ multiplex PCR; TCRdb's table is partial and in-frame only. This sample yields some 150,000 clones, of which around four fifths are seen a single time; over 1.5% belongs to the top ten. The chain joins TRBV2 to TRBJ2-7; D perhaps matches TRBD1 (5 bases). Sequencing input: PBMCs. The sequence derives from a man aged 35 to 55 in good health and CMV-seronegative. The CDR3 bases are TGTGCCAGCAGTGGACAGTCGTACGAGCAGTACTTC. Amino acids: CASSGQSYEQYF.